This is a list of T cell receptor beta chains from one sample in a study of T cell responses to AZD1222 COVID-19 vaccine. This table comes from immunoSEQ multiplex PCR, and its TCRdb copy is limited to in-frame clones, with some not included. The data contain around 140,000 clones, 92% of them singletons. The sample in question was peripheral blood, obtained 28 days after the second AZD1222 dose. The source is an adult who received the AZD1222 COVID-19 vaccine. CDR3s include the opening cysteine and the closing phenylalanine or tryptophan. Fields, in order: V gene, clone size, D gene, J gene, CDR3 protein, CDR3 DNA. D genes are given only for firm matches. The size of a clone is reported for some rows only, either as once, few or many, or as a class for expanded clones.

>TRBV11-2|NA|TRBD1|TRBJ1-5
CASSFDRGQNQPQHF
TGTGCCAGCAGCTTCGACAGGGGGCAAAATCAGCCCCAGCATTTT
>TRBV4-3|NA|TRBD2|TRBJ2-2
CASSRGLAGKSRTGELFF
TGCGCCAGCAGCCGAGGACTAGCGGGGAAGAGTCGCACCGGGGAGCTGTTTTTT
>TRBV5-4|NA|TRBD1|TRBJ1-2
CASSPTGGWFYGYTF
TGTGCCAGCAGCCCTACAGGGGGCTGGTTCTATGGCTACACCTTC
>TRBV18|NA|TRBD1|TRBJ1-1
CASSQDRGTTEAFF
TGTGCCAGCTCGCAAGACAGGGGGACCACTGAAGCTTTCTTT
>TRBV11-2|NA|NA|TRBJ2-1
CASSRPSNEQFF
TGTGCCAGCAGCCGACCCTCGAATGAGCAGTTCTTC
>TRBV6-6|NA|NA|TRBJ1-5
CASSWTPSNQPQHF
TGTGCCAGCAGTTGGACACCAAGCAATCAGCCCCAGCATTTT
>TRBV12-5|once|NA|TRBJ1-5
CASAPGRRPQHF
TGTGCTAGTGCTCCAGGGCGCCGGCCCCAGCATTTT
>TRBV18|few|NA|TRBJ1-1
CASSPQGIRTEAFF
TGTGCCAGCTCACCACAAGGGATACGCACTGAAGCTTTCTTT
>TRBV5-1|NA|NA|TRBJ1-2
CASSLDSPAVVDGYTF
TGCGCCAGCAGCTTGGATTCTCCCGCGGTCGTGGATGGCTACACCTTC
>TRBV27|NA|NA|TRBJ1-1
CASSLQGGNTEAFF
TGTGCCAGCAGTTTGCAGGGTGGAAACACTGAAGCTTTCTTT
>TRBV28|few|NA|TRBJ1-2
CASSLNRGLDYGYTF
TGTGCCAGCAGTTTGAATAGGGGGTTGGACTATGGCTACACCTTC
>TRBV4-1|NA|NA|TRBJ1-1
CASSQGAGGGSEAFF
TGCGCCAGCAGCCAGGGGGCCGGCGGGGGGTCTGAAGCTTTCTTT
>TRBV18|NA|TRBD1|TRBJ1-2
CASSPSDRGGGYTF
TGTGCCAGCTCACCTTCCGACAGGGGTGGAGGCTACACCTTC